This record covers a single T cell receptor beta chain. Here immunoSEQ multiplex PCR was the method, and the copy in TCRdb shows in-frame clones only, minus some. The sample shows roughly 1,900 clones, 55% of them seen only once. These data come from a study of CXCR4 blockade with PD-1 therapy in pancreatic cancer. V was trimmed by 3 bases and J by 3 bases, leaving 7 bases between them. The CDR3 has 13 residues. Germline values: CDR1 LNHDA, CDR2 SQIVND (reference sequence). This sequence joins TRBV19 and TRBJ2-3; possibly TRBD2 for D (6 bases). The material sequenced was tumor tissue. This TCR came from a human donor with pancreatic ductal adenocarcinoma. CDR3 sequence (DNA): TGTGCCAGTAGTATCCGGGGGACAGATACGCAGTATTTT. Translated: CASSIRGTDTQYF.